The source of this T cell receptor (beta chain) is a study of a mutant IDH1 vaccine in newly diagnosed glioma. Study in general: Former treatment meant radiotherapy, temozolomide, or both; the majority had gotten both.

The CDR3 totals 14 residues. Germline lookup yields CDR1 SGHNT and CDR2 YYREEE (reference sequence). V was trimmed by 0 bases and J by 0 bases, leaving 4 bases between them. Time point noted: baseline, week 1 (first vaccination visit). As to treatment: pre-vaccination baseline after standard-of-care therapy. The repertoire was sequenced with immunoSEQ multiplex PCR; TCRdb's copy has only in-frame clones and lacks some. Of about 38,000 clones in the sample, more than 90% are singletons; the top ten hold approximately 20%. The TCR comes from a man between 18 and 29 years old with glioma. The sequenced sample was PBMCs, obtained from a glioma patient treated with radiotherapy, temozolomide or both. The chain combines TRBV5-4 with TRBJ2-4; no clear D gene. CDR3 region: CASSLALAKNIQYF. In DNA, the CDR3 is TGTGCCAGCAGCTTGGCCCTAGCCAAAAACATTCAGTACTTC.